This is a list of T cell receptor beta chains from one sample in a study of CD8 T cells in ankylosing spondylitis. MiXCR, run by TCRdb on the 5' RACE reads, gives a single entry per CDR3 protein. Among some 180,000 distinct CDR3 sequences listed, about 20% were seen once. What was sequenced was blood, either unsorted or a sorted T cell fraction (not recorded which). All receptors come from a male donor aged 5 to 29 with ankylosing spondylitis or in good health (not recorded which). Each CDR3 is given without its conserved first and last residue. Clone size is not always given. Where it is, it says once, few, many or a class for expanded clones.

size,V,length,CDR3
many,TRBV10-3,12,AISESRLINEQF
many,TRBV12-3/TRBV12-4,9,ASSLDDGYT
many,TRBV6-2/TRBV6-3,14,ASSWSLVGRSDTQY
many,TRBV3-1,16,ASSQDGLAGRAGETQY
.,TRBV29-1,11,SVVEDRGNEQF
many,TRBV6-6,11,ASSLGLMKPQH
many,TRBV5-1,13,ASSFMTGDTGELF
many,TRBV7-2,13,ASSLVRGSTDTQY
many,TRBV4-2,14,ASSQDGTSGYNEQF
many,TRBV12-3/TRBV12-4,12,ASSLRRDAQPQH
many,TRBV20-1,11,SARLQPDQPQH
.,TRBV21-1,14,ASSKEAGTGANVLT
many,TRBV7-6,13,ASSLSTGGTGELF
few,TRBV20-1,11,SAKAQGGQPQH
many,TRBV16,10,ASSQTFNEQF
.,TRBV20-1,11,SARARRNTEAF
many,TRBV9,12,ASSAGHSNQPQH
many,TRBV29-1,10,SVEETGDEQF
many,TRBV5-1,11,ASSLAARNEAF
.,TRBV29-1,11,SVELVSLDTQY
many,TRBV12-5,12,ASGPRGSNQPQH